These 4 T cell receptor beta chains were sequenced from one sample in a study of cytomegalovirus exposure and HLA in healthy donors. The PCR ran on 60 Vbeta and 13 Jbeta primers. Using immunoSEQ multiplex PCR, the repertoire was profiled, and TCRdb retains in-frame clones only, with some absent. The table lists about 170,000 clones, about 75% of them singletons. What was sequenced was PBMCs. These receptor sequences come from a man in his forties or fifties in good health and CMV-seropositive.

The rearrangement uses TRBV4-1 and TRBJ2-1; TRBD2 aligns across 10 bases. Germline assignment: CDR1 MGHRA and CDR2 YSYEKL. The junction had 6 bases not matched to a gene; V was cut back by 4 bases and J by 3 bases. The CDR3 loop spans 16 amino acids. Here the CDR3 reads CASSRTGLAVYNEQFF. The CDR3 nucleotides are TGCGCCAGCAGCCGGACTGGACTAGCGGTCTACAATGAGCAGTTCTTC.

CDR3 residues: CASSQDLARPGTEAFF. The CDR3 nucleotides read TGCGCCAGCAGCCAAGATCTAGCCAGGCCGGGCACTGAAGCTTTCTTT. V is TRBV4-1 and J is TRBJ1-1, with D uncertain. The germline CDR1 and CDR2 sequences are MGHRA and YSYEKL. Trimming shortened V by 0 bases and J by 4 bases, and 15 bases separated the two germline ends. This CDR3 spans 16 amino acids.

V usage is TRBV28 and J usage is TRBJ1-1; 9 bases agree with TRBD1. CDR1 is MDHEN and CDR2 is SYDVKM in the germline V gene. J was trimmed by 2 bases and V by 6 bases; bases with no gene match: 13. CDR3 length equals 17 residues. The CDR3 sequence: CASSLPGTGGLNTEAFF. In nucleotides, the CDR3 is TGTGCCAGCAGCCTCCCCGGAACAGGGGGCCTTAACACTGAAGCTTTCTTT.

CDR3 amino acids: CASSSAGGMGNTQYF. The CDR3 coding sequence is TGTGCCAGCAGTTCTGCGGGAGGGATGGGGAATACGCAGTATTTT. The chain employs TRBV28 and TRBJ2-3, with 9 bases matching TRBD2. The trim removed 4 bases at V and 7 bases at J, leaving 9 bases unmatched. Germline values: CDR1 MDHEN, CDR2 SYDVKM. The CDR3 is 15 amino acids.